Following are 9 T cell receptor beta chains from one sample sequenced in a study of regulatory T cells in long-lasting Graves disease. Sample time point: persistent/refractory GD, antithyroid drugs over 5 years with positive TRAb. Scientists built the TCR library using RNA that was extracted from PBMCs. Combining iRepertoire HTBI primers with Arm-PCR of CDR3 regions, the authors built TCR beta libraries. MiXCR, run by TCRdb on the multiplex PCR reads, gives a single entry per CDR3 protein. This table holds about 470,000 distinct CDR3 sequences, less than 25% found once. Sequencing was performed on peripheral blood mononuclear cells (PBMCs), taken when the disease was refractory, from a patient treated with antithyroid drugs. The source of these receptors is a female donor with Graves disease.

This clonotype was recorded a few times. This sequence joins TRBV28 and TRBJ1-5; TRBD1 might be the D (6 bases). Per germline, CDR1 MDHEN and CDR2 SYDVKM. Trimming removed 6 bases from V and 1 base from J, with 19 bases in between. The length of the CDR3 is 17 residues. CDR3 nucleotide sequence: TGTGCCAGCAGCCCCCGGCAGGGGATGAGAAGCAATCAGCCCCAGCATTTT. Translating it yields CASSPRQGMRSNQPQHF.

The chain employs TRBV30 and TRBJ2-1; TRBD1 is a possible D gene (6 bases). Trimming removed 0 bases at V and 7 bases at J, with 7 bases between. Germline V CDR1 and CDR2: GTSNPN, SVGIG (reference sequence). This CDR3 has 12 residues. Here the CDR3 DNA reads TGTGCCTGGAGTGTAAGGGGGAATGAGCAGTTCTTC. This encodes CAWSVRGNEQFF.

Concerning this clonotype itself: One end of the junction fails to match germline, which may point to a read error. The chain combines TRBV2 with TRBJ2-7, with 9 bases matching TRBD1. Germline loops: CDR1 SNHLY, CDR2 FYNNEI. The CDR3 totals 14 residues. CDR3 sequence reads: CASSEGTGYNEQYF. The CDR3 nucleotides read TGTGCTAGCAGTGAAGGGACAGGGTACAACGAGCAGTACTTC.

In its sample, this clonotype was seen many times. The rearrangement links TRBV7-9 to TRBJ2-5; 10 nucleotides agree with TRBD2. V lost 7 bases to trimming and J lost 1 base; unmatched junction nucleotides: 3. Germline V gene data show CDR1 as SEHNR and CDR2 as FQNEAQ (reference sequence). The CDR3 extends over 14 amino acids. CDR3 coding DNA: TGTGCCAGCACCGAGCGGGGGGGCCAAGAGACCCAGTACTTC. This translates into CASTERGGQETQYF. Based on the CDR3 plus reference TRBV7-9 and TRBJ2-5, the full variable domain is DTGVSQNPRHKITKRGQNVTFRCDPISEHNRLYWYRQTLGQGPEFLTYFQNEAQLEKSRLLSDRFSAERPKGSFSTLEIQRTEQGDSAMYLCASTERGGQETQYFGPGTRLLVL.

There are many counts of this clonotype. The chain employs TRBV15 and TRBJ2-5, with TRBD1 matching over 9 bases. The germline V gene encodes CDR1 LNHNV and CDR2 YYDKDF (reference sequence). V shed 5 bases and J 5 bases; nucleotides not matched to a gene: 3. The CDR3 is made up of 13 amino acids. CDR3 residues: CATSGQGRETQYF. The DNA for the CDR3 is TGTGCCACCAGCGGACAGGGGAGGGAGACCCAGTACTTC.

This clonotype was counted at least ten times. This chain connects TRBV10-3 to TRBJ2-7, with 7 bases aligning to TRBD2. The V segment lost 5 bases and the J segment 6 bases; nucleotides outside the gene matches: 4. CDR3 length equals 12 residues. Looked up from germline, CDR1 is ENHRY and CDR2 is SYGVKD. The CDR3 sequence: CAISPGLREQYF. CDR3 DNA: TGTGCCATCAGTCCGGGACTACGCGAGCAGTACTTC.

This clonotype was detected many times. V is TRBV7-9 and J is TRBJ1-1; possibly TRBD1 for D (6 bases). The CDR3 totals 12 residues. V gave up 3 bases and J gave up 10 bases, with 12 bases separating them. Germline V gene sequence: CDR1 SEHNR, CDR2 FQNEAQ (reference sequence). The CDR3 loop reads CASSFNRDGAFF. In nucleotides, the CDR3 is TGTGCCAGCAGCTTCAACAGGGACGGAGCTTTCTTT.

As regards this clonotype: This sequence may be a read error, since a much larger clone differs from it by one base. The chain has TRBV6-2 or TRBV6-3 and TRBJ2-2; no clear D gene. Germline values: CDR1 MNHEY, CDR2 SVGEGT. Trimming took off 5 bases at V and 13 bases at J, with 23 bases between the two ends. CDR3 length: 15 amino acids. Here the CDR3 reads CASSEAAQQNKGLFF. CDR3 nucleotide sequence: TGTGCCAGCAGTGAAGCAGCGCAGCAGAATAAGGGGCTGTTTTTT.

This clonotype was seen at least ten times. The rearrangement joins TRBV6-5 to TRBJ2-5; maybe TRBD2 (6 bases). Germline-derived CDR1 and CDR2 are MNHEY and SVGAGI. Trimming pared 2 bases from V and 5 bases from J, leaving 12 bases between. This CDR3 is built from 14 residues. CDR3 in amino acids: CASSYGGVRETQYF. The CDR3 DNA is TGTGCCAGCAGTTACGGAGGGGTCCGGGAGACCCAGTACTTC.